These 8 T cell receptor beta chains share one sample of origin, sequenced in a study of blood T cell repertoires in COVID-19. Repertoires were generated with immunoSEQ multiplex PCR, while TCRdb's copy carries only in-frame clones and drops some. The data hold 250,000 to 350,000 clones, with almost 90% observed a single time. Material for sequencing was PBMCs or T cells enriched from blood (not recorded which). The receptors here all came from a woman in her late teens or twenties with acute COVID-19.

The rearrangement links TRBV6-6 to TRBJ1-4, with 7 bases lining up with TRBD1. CDR3 length equals 17 residues. J was trimmed by 8 bases and V by 5 bases; bases with no gene match: 17. The germline gives CDR1 MNHNY, CDR2 SVGAGI (reference sequence). The DNA of the CDR3 is TGTGCCAGCAGTCAGCCCTCCGGGACAGCATGGGAGGAAAAACTGTTTTTT. Protein: CASSQPSGTAWEEKLFF.

In its sample, this clone was seen once. The J gene is TRBJ2-5, the V gene TRBV7-9, with TRBD2 matching 7 bases. Trimming cost V 2 bases and J 5 bases; bases outside gene matches: 5. Per the germline V gene, CDR1 is SEHNR and CDR2 is FQNEAQ (reference sequence). The CDR3 is 14 amino acids. CDR3 sequence (DNA): TGTGCCAGCAGCTTAAGGCGGGAGCAGGAGACCCAGTACTTC. It is translated as CASSLRREQETQYF.

The chain uses TRBV12-3 or TRBV12-4 and TRBJ2-7; TRBD1 matches 8 bases. V lost 6 bases and J lost 4; bases outside the gene matches: 5. The CDR3 length is 13 residues. The CDR3 DNA reads as TGTGCCAGCAGCCGGGGACAGGTTTACGAGCAGTACTTC. Its protein is CASSRGQVYEQYF.

This clone was picked up one time. For the CDR3, the DNA is TGTGCCAGCAGTGAAGCGGCTATCTACGAGCAGTACTTC. Encoded protein: CASSEAAIYEQYF. This chain links TRBV25-1 with TRBJ2-7; no clear D gene. Trimming removed 2 bases at V and 3 bases at J, with 8 bases between. CDR1 is MGHDK and CDR2 is SYGVNS in the germline V gene. The CDR3 length is 13 residues.

This clone appeared a few times. V gene TRBV6-1 combines with J gene TRBJ2-3; 10 nucleotides match TRBD2. This CDR3 comprises 16 residues. With V trimmed by 0 bases and J by 2 bases, 2 bases remained unmatched. In germline, CDR1 is MNHNS, CDR2 SASEGT. CDR3: CASSEAAGGPTDTQYF. The CDR3 region has the DNA TGTGCCAGCAGTGAAGCAGCGGGAGGGCCCACAGATACGCAGTATTTT.

The V and J genes are TRBV5-8 and TRBJ2-1; TRBD2 agrees at 8 bases. J gave up 0 bases and V 0 bases, and 5 bases lay outside the gene matches. The germline V gene has CDR1 SGHTS and CDR2 YDEGEE. The CDR3 has 17 residues. The CDR3 region has the DNA TGTGCCAGCAGCTTGGCCGCTAGCGGGCGCTCCTACAATGAGCAGTTCTTC. Residues: CASSLAASGRSYNEQFF.

The chain employs TRBV29-1 and TRBJ1-2; 10 bases match TRBD1. With 7 bases clipped from V and 8 bases from J, the junction kept 7 bases outside the gene matches. The CDR3 has 12 residues. Germline V CDR1 and CDR2: SQVTM, ANQGSEA. The CDR3: CSASDRGFGYTF. For the CDR3, the DNA is TGCAGCGCGTCGGACAGGGGGTTCGGCTACACCTTC.

V and J are TRBV7-9 and TRBJ2-7; a possible D gene is TRBD1 (6 bases). Germline loops: CDR1 SEHNR, CDR2 FQNEAQ (reference sequence). V lost 5 bases, J lost 6 bases, and 14 bases lay in between. The CDR3 totals 13 residues. This CDR3 is CASSHSTGFEQYF. For the CDR3, the DNA is TGTGCCAGCAGCCATAGTACAGGGTTCGAGCAGTACTTC.